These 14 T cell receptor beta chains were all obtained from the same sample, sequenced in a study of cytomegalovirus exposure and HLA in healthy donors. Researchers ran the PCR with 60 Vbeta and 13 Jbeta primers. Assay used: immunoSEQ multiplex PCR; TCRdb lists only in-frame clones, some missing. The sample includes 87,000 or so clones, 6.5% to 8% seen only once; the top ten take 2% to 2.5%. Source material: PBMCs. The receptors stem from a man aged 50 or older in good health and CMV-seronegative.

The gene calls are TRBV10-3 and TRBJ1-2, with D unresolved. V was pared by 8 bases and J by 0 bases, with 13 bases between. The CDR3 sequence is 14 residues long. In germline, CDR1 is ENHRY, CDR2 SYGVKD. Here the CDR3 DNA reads TGTGCCATCTCCGAAGGACTTTCTAACTATGGCTACACCTTC. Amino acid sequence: CAISEGLSNYGYTF.

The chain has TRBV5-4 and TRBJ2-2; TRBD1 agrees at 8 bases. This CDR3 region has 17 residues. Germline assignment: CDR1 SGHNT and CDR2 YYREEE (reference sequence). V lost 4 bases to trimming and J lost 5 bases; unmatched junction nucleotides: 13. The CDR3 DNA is TGTGCCAGCAGCCCCCCCGGACAGGGATCTTCAACCGGGGAGCTGTTTTTT. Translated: CASSPPGQGSSTGELFF.

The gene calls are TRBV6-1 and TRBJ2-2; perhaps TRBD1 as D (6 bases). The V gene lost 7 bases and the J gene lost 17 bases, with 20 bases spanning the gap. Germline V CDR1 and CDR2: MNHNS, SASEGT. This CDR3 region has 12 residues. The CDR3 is CASTTGLGAIFF. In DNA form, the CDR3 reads TGTGCCAGCACTACGGGGTTGGGGGCTATATTTTTT.

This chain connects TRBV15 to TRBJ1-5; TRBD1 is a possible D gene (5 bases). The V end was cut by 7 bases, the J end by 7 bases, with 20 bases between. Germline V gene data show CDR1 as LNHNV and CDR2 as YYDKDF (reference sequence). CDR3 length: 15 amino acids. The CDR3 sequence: CATMEFGGRGQPQHF. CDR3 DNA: TGTGCCACCATGGAGTTCGGGGGTCGTGGCCAGCCCCAGCATTTT. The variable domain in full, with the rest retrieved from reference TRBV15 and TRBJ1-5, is DAMVIQNPRYQVTQFGKPVTLSCSQTLNHNVMYWYQQKSSQAPKLLFHYYDKDFNNEADTPDNFQSRRPNTSFCFLDIRSPGLGDTAMYLCATMEFGGRGQPQHFGDGTRLSIL.

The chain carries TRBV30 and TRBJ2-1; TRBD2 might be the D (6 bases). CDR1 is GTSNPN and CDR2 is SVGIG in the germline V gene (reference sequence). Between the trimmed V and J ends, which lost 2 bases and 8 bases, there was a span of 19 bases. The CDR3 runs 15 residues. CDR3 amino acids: CAWSTGLLFGDEQFF. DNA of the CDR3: TGTGCCTGGAGTACCGGACTATTGTTTGGCGATGAGCAGTTCTTC. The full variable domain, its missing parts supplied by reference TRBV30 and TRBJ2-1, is SQTIHQWPATLVQPVGSPLSLECTVEGTSNPNLYWYRQAAGRGLQLLFYSVGIGQISSEVPQNLSASRPQDRQFILSSKKLLLSDSGFYLCAWSTGLLFGDEQFFGPGTRLTVL.

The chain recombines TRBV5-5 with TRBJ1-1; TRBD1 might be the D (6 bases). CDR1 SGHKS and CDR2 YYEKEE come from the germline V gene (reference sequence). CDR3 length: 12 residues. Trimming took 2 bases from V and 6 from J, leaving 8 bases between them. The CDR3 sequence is CASSFTGSEAFF. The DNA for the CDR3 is TGTGCCAGCAGCTTCACAGGGTCTGAAGCTTTCTTT.

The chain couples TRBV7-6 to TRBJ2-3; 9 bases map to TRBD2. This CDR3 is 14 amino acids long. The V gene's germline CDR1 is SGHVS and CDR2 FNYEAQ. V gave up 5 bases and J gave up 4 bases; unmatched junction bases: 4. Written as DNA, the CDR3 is TGTGCCAGCAGCCCTCGGACTAGCGCAGATACGCAGTATTTT. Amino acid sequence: CASSPRTSADTQYF.

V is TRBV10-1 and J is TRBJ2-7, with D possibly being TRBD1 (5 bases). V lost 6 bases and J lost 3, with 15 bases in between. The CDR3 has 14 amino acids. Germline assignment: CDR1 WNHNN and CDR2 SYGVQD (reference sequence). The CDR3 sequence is CASSHLRVLYEQYF. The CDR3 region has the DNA TGCGCCAGCAGCCACCTCAGGGTACTCTACGAGCAGTACTTC.

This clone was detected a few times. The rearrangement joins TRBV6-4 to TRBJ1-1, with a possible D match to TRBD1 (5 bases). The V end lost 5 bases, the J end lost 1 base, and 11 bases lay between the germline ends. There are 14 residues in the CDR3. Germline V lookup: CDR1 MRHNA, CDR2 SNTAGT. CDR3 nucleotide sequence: TGTGCCAGCAGTCAAGACAGCCAGAACACTGAAGCTTTCTTT. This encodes CASSQDSQNTEAFF.

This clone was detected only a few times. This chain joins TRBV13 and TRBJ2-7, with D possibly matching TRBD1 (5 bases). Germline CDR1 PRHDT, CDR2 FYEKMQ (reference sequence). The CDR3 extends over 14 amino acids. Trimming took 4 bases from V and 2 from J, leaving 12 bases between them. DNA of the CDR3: TGTGCCAGCAGCTCCGACAGTTTGCCCTACGAGCAGTACTTC. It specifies CASSSDSLPYEQYF.

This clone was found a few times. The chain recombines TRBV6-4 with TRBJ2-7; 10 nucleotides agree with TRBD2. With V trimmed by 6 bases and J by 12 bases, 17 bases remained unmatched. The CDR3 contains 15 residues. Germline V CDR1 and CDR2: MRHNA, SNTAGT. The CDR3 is CASSHGSSGGWRAYF. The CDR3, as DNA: TGTGCCAGCAGCCACGGGTCTAGCGGGGGCTGGCGGGCGTACTTC.

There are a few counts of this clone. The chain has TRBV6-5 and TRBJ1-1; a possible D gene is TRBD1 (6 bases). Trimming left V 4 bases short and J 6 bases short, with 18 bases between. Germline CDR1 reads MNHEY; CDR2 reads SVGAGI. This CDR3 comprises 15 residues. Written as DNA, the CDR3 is TGTGCCAGCAGTTCAAACAGGGTCTTAATCTCTGAAGCTTTCTTT. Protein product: CASSSNRVLISEAFF.

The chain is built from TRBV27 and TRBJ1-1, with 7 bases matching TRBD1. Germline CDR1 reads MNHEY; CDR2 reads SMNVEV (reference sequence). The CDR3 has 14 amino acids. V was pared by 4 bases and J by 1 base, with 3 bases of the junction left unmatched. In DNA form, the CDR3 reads TGTGCCAGCAGTTCGGACAGGCGGAACACTGAAGCTTTCTTT. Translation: CASSSDRRNTEAFF.

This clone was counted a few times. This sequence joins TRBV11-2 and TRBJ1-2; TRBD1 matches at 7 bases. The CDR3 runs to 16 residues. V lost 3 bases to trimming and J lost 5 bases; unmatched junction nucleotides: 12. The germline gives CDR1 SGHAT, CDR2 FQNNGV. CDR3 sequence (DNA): TGTGCCAGCAGCTTCCCGGGACAGAGCTATGGGTATGGCTACACCTTC. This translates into CASSFPGQSYGYGYTF.